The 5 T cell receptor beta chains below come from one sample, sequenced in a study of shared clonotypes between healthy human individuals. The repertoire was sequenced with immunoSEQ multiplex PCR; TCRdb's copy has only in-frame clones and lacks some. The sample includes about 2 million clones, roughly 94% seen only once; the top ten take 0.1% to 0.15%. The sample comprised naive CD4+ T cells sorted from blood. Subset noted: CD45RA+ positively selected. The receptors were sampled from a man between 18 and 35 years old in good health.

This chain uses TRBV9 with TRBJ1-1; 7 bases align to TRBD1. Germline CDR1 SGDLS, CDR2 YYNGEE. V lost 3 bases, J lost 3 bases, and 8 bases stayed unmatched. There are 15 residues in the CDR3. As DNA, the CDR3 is TGTGCCAGCAGCGCATGGAGGCAGGGGGACACTGAAGCTTTCTTT. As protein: CASSAWRQGDTEAFF.

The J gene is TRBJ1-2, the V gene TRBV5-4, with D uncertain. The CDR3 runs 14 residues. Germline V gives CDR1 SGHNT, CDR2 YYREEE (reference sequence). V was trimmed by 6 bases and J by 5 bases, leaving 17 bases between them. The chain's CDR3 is CASTPGFLEYGYTF. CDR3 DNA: TGTGCCAGCACCCCAGGCTTCCTCGAATATGGCTACACCTTC.

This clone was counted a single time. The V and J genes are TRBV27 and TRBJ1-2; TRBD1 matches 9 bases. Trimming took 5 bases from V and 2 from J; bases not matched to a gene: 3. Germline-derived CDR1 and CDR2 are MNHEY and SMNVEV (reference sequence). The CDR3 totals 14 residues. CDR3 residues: CASSPGTGNYGYTF. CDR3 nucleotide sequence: TGTGCCAGCAGTCCAGGGACAGGGAACTATGGCTACACCTTC.

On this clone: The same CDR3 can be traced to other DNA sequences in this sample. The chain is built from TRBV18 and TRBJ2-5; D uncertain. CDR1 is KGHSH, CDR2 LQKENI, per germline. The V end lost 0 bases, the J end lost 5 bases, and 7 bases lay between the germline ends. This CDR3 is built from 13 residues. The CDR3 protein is CASSPPMDETQYF. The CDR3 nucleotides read TGTGCCAGCTCACCACCGATGGACGAGACCCAGTACTTC. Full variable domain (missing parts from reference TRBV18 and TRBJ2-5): NAGVMQNPRHLVRRRGQEARLRCSPMKGHSHVYWYRQLPEEGLKFMVYLQKENIIDESGMPKERFSAEFPKEGPSILRIQQVVRGDSAAYFCASSPPMDETQYFGPGTRLLVL.

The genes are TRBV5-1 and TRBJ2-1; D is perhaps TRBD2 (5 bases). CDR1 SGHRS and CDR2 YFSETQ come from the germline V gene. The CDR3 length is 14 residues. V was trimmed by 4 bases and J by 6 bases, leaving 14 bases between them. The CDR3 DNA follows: TGCGCCAGCAGCCCTAGGTCCGAGGGCAATGAGCAGTTCTTC. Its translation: CASSPRSEGNEQFF.